A single T cell receptor (beta chain) is shown here with its context. This specimen comes from a study of control samples from healthy donors and cancer patients. Sequencing used immunoSEQ multiplex PCR; TCRdb keeps in-frame clones, though not all of them. In the table there are approximately 100,000 clones, about nine tenths of which are singletons. This CDR3 has 14 residues. CDR1 and CDR2 (germline): SGHRS, YFSETQ. V gave up 5 bases and J gave up 7 bases, with 18 bases separating them. V and J are TRBV5-1 and TRBJ2-5; D is possibly TRBD1 (5 bases). This TCR was recovered from a woman under 30 in good health. Sequenced input: blood. The CDR3 region has the DNA TGCGCCAGCAGACCCGGACATACCACGGCGACCCAGTACTTC. As protein: CASRPGHTTATQYF.